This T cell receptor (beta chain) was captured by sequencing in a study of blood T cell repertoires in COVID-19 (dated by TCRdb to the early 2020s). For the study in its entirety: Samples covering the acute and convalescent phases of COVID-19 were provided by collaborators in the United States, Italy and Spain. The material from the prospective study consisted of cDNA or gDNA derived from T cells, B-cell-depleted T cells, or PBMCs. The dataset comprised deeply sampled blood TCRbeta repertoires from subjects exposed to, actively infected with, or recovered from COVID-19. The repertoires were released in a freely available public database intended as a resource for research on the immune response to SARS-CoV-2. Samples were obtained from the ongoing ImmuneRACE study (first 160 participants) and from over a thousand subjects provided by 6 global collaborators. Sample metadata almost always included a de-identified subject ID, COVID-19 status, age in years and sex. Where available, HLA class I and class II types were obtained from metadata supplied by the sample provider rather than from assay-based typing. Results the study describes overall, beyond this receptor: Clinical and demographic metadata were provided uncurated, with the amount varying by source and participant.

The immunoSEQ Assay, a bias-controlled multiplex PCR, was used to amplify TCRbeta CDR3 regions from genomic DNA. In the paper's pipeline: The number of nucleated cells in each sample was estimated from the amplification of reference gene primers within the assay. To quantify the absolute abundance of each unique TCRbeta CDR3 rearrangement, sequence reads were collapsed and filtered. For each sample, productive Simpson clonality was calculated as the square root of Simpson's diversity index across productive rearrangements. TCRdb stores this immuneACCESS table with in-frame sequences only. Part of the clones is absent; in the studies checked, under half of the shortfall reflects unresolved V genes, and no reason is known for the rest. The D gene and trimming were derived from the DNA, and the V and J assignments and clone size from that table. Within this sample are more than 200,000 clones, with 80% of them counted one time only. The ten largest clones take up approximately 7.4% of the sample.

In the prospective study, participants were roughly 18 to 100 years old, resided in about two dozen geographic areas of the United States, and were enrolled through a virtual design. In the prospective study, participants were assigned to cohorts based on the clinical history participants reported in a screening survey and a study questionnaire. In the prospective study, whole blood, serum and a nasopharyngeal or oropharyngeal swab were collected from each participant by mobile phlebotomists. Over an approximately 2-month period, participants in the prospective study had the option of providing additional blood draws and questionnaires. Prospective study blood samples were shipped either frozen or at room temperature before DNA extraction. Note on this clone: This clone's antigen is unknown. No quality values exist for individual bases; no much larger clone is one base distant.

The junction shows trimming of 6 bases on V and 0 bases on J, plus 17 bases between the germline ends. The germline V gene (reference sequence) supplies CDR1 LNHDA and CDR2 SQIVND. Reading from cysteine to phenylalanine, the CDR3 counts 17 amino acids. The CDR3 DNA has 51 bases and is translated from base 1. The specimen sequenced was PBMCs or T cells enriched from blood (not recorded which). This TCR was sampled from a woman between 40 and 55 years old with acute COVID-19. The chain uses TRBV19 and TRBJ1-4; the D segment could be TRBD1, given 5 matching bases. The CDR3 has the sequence CASSLPRASATNEKLFF. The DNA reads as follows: TGTGCCAGTAGCCTGCCCAGGGCGTCCGCAACTAATGAAAAACTGTTTTTT.